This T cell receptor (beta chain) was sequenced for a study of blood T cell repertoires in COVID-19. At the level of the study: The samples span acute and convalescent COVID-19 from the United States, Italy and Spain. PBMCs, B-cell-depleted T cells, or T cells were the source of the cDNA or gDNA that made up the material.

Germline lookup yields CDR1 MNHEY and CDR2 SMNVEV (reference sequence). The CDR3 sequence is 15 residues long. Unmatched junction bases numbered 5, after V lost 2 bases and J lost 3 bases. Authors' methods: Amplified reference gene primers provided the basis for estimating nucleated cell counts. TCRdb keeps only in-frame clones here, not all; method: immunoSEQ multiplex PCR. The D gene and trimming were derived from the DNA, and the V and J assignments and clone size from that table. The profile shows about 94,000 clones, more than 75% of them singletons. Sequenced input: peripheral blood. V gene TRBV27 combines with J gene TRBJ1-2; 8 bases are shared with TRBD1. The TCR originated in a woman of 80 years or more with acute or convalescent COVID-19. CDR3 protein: CASSLDRGAYYGYTF. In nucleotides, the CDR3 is TGTGCCAGCAGTTTAGACAGGGGCGCCTACTATGGCTACACCTTC.